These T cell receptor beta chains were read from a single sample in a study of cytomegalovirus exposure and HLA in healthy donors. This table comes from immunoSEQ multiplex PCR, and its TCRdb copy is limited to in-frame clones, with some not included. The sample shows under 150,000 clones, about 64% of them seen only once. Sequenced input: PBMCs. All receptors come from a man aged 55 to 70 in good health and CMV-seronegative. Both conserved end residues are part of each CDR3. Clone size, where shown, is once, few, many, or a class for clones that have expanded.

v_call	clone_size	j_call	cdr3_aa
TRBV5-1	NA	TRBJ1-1	CASSLGDMDTEAFF
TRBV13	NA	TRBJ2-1	CASSLSQGRETNRDEQFF
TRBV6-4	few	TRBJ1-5	CASSSDGNQPQHF
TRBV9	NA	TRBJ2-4	CASSVDPDRGDIQYF
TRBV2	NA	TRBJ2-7	CASTHLITGGYEQYF
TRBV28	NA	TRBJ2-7	CASSFGSLSYEQYF
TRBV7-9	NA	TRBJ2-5	CASSVGDRDQETQYF
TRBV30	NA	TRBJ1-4	CAWSVHTTNEKLFF
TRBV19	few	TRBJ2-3	CASRPGLSTDTQYF
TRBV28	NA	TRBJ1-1	CASSPRGDNTEAFF
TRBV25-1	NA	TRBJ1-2	CASSESPPGTFGYTF
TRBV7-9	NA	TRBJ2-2	CASSLDRGFTGELFF
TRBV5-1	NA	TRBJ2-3	CASTEGSGDTQYF
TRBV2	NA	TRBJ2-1	CASSEASGGAHNEQFF
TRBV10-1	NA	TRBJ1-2	CASSENRDYGYTF
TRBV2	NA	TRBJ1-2	CASSEDKYGYTF
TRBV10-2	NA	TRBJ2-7	CASSTGGYEQYF
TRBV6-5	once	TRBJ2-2	CASRRGTGIQGELFF
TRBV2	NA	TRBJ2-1	CASSVRSSIYNEQFF
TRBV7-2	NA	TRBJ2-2	CASSRRAGTGELFF